Presented here are 22 T cell receptor beta chains from one specimen sequenced in a study of tumor T cells in aggressive B-cell lymphoma. The repertoire was sequenced with immunoSEQ multiplex PCR; TCRdb's copy has only in-frame clones and lacks some. The sample lists 5,900 or so clones, roughly 77% seen once, with 6% to 7.5% in the top ten. Sequences were obtained from tumor tissue. Source of these receptors: an adult with diffuse large B cell lymphoma.

The sample holds a few counts of this clone. V and J are TRBV7-9 and TRBJ2-7; 9 nucleotides agree with TRBD2. The CDR3 covers 13 residues. The V gene's germline CDR1 is SEHNR and CDR2 FQNEAQ (reference sequence). The ends lost 4 bases at V and 6 bases at J; junction bases unmatched: 4. CDR3 bases: TGTGCCAGCAGCTGGACTAGCGCCATCGAGCAGTACTTC. This encodes CASSWTSAIEQYF.

The chain is built from TRBV28 and TRBJ2-3; 10 bases are a match to TRBD1. Losses at the gene ends were 6 bases for V and 4 bases for J; bases not matched to a gene: 7. CDR1 is MDHEN, CDR2 SYDVKM, per germline. This CDR3 is built from 15 residues. The CDR3 is CASRPGQGLSDTQYF. DNA of the CDR3: TGTGCCAGCAGACCGGGACAGGGGTTGTCAGATACGCAGTATTTT.

This chain joins TRBV29-1 and TRBJ2-1, with D maybe TRBD1 (5 bases). V lost 6 bases and J lost 4, with 10 bases in between. This CDR3 comprises 12 residues. From germline, CDR1 is SQVTM and CDR2 ANQGSEA. In nucleotides, the CDR3 is TGCAGCGTAACCGGACAATACAATGAGCAGTTCTTC. Amino acids: CSVTGQYNEQFF.

The chain couples TRBV7-9 to TRBJ2-5; 8 bases agree with TRBD2. V lost 4 bases and J lost 5; bases outside the gene matches: 12. Germline V gene data show CDR1 as SEHNR and CDR2 as FQNEAQ (reference sequence). The CDR3 extends over 16 amino acids. The CDR3 spells CASSSSRGGRTETQYF. The CDR3 bases are TGTGCCAGCAGCTCCTCCCGGGGCGGGAGGACTGAGACCCAGTACTTC.

This rearrangement joins TRBV5-4 to TRBJ1-1, with D uncertain. Trimming removed 4 bases at V and 3 bases at J, with 13 bases between. Germline V lookup: CDR1 SGHNT, CDR2 YYREEE (reference sequence). This CDR3 has 14 residues. In DNA, the CDR3 is TGTGCCAGCAGCAAAGACAAGGCTGACACTGAAGCTTTCTTT. Protein product: CASSKDKADTEAFF. Supplemented by reference TRBV5-4 and TRBJ1-1, the full variable domain reads ETGVTQSPTHLIKTRGQQVTLRCSSQSGHNTVSWYQQALGQGPQFIFQYYREEENGRGNFPPRFSGLQFPNYSSELNVNALELDDSALYLCASSKDKADTEAFFGQGTRLTVV.

The V and J genes are TRBV27 and TRBJ1-1; D may be TRBD1 (6 bases). V was clipped by 5 bases and J by 7 bases, with 14 bases between them. Per the germline V gene, CDR1 is MNHEY and CDR2 is SMNVEV (reference sequence). The length of the CDR3 is 13 residues. CDR3 nucleotide sequence: TGTGCCAGCAGTCGTCTCTCCAGGGGTGAAGCTTTCTTT. Its translation: CASSRLSRGEAFF.

This clone turned up a few times. The chain has TRBV19 and TRBJ1-3; D remains ambiguous. V was cut by 5 bases and J by 4 bases, with 12 bases left in between. The CDR3 length is 14 residues. Germline lookup yields CDR1 LNHDA and CDR2 SQIVND (reference sequence). The CDR3 region has the DNA TGTGCCAGTAGTGATGGGCCTCCGGGAAACACCATATATTTT. This encodes CASSDGPPGNTIYF.

The rearrangement links TRBV9 to TRBJ2-1, with 8 positions matching TRBD2. Germline trimming cut 2 bases from V and 6 bases from J; bases unmatched to any gene: 4. The V gene's germline CDR1 is SGDLS and CDR2 YYNGEE. This CDR3 is 14 amino acids long. CDR3 coding DNA: TGTGCCAGCAGCGTCACCGGGACTAGCAATGAGCAGTTCTTC. Its protein is CASSVTGTSNEQFF.

The sample holds one count of this clone. The chain recombines TRBV7-9 with TRBJ2-3; D is uncertain. CDR3 length equals 15 residues. The V gene lost 7 bases and the J gene lost 2 bases, with 16 bases spanning the gap. Germline values: CDR1 SEHNR, CDR2 FQNEAQ (reference sequence). CDR3 sequence: CASIPRPIITDTQYF. As DNA, the CDR3 is TGTGCCAGCATCCCTAGACCAATTATCACAGATACGCAGTATTTT.

V gene TRBV7-2 combines with J gene TRBJ2-7; 8 nucleotides line up with TRBD2. The germline CDR1 and CDR2 sequences are SGHTA and FQGNSA. The CDR3 sequence is 14 residues long. Trimming removed 1 base from V and 5 bases from J; junction bases left unmatched: 4. CDR3 nucleotide sequence: TGTGCCAGCAGCTTAGGACTAGCGCGGAACGAGCAGTACTTC. Translated, it gives CASSLGLARNEQYF.

Notes on this clone: The DNA is omitted, as the CDR3 cannot be located on it reliably, and the CDR3 follows TCRdb's listing. Other DNA sequences in this specimen translate into the identical CDR3. The genes are TRBV6-5 and TRBJ1-1; no check of the table's D call, TRBD1, against the DNA was made. Counting both end residues, the CDR3 totals 13 amino acids. The germline V gene has CDR1 MNHEY and CDR2 SVGAGI. The CDR3 spells CASMWAGGIEAFF.

The chain couples TRBV29-1 to TRBJ2-7, with 7 bases aligning to TRBD1. V dropped 4 bases and J dropped 7; count of bases not matched to a gene: 10. The germline gives CDR1 SQVTM, CDR2 ANQGSEA. CDR3 size: 13 residues. Here the CDR3 reads CSVGGGAYYEQYF. CDR3 in DNA: TGCAGCGTTGGAGGGGGCGCGTACTATGAGCAGTACTTC.

This clone was seen a single time. This sequence joins TRBV5-6 and TRBJ1-1, with a tentative D call TRBD1 (5 bases). The CDR3 is 15 amino acids. Germline V gene data show CDR1 as SGHDT and CDR2 as YYEEEE. The V gene lost 4 bases and the J gene lost 5 bases, with 18 bases spanning the gap. CDR3 nucleotide sequence: TGTGCCAGCAGCCCCGGTGCGGGGCGCGATACTGAAGCTTTCTTT. Its translation: CASSPGAGRDTEAFF.

This clone is a singleton in its sample. Mismatch with germline at one junction end may stem from a read error. CDR3 protein: CANSLGGFGSNQPQHF. As DNA, the CDR3 is TGTGCCAACAGCTTGGGAGGGTTCGGGAGCAATCAGCCCCAGCATTTT. The V gene is TRBV5-6, the J gene TRBJ1-5; D remains unclear. Germline lookup yields CDR1 SGHDT and CDR2 YYEEEE. The CDR3 sequence is 16 residues long. The whole variable domain, remainder taken from reference TRBV5-6 and TRBJ1-5, is DAGVTQSPTHLIKTRGQQVTLRCSPKSGHDTVSWYQQALGQGPQFIFQYYEEEERQRGNFPDRFSGHQFPNYSSELNVNALLLGDSALYLCANSLGGFGSNQPQHFGDGTRLSIL.

This rearrangement joins TRBV27 to TRBJ2-3, with 8 bases fitting TRBD2. The V gene's germline CDR1 is MNHEY and CDR2 SMNVEV (reference sequence). There are 12 residues in the CDR3. The ends lost 6 bases at V and 14 bases at J; junction bases unmatched: 10. CDR3 in amino acids: CASSLPSGRLYF. The CDR3 DNA reads TGTGCCAGCAGCCTCCCTAGCGGGCGTCTGTATTTT.

This chain links TRBV18 with TRBJ2-7, with 9 positions matching TRBD1. The CDR3 length is 19 residues. Looked up from germline, CDR1 is KGHSH and CDR2 is LQKENI. V was clipped by 3 bases and J by 3 bases; unmatched bases: 18. The DNA of the CDR3 is TGTGCCAGCTCACCTAGTTCCGGGACAGGGACTAACCGATACTACGAGCAGTACTTC. It encodes CASSPSSGTGTNRYYEQYF.

This sequence joins TRBV29-1 and TRBJ2-1; 7 positions match TRBD2. After removal of 7 bases from V and 10 bases from J, the junction contained 13 bases not matched to a gene. CDR3 size: 13 residues. Per the germline V gene, CDR1 is SQVTM and CDR2 is ANQGSEA. CDR3 residues: CSALGGGPREQFF. The DNA for the CDR3 is TGCAGCGCCCTCGGGGGAGGGCCGAGGGAGCAGTTCTTC.

V is TRBV7-6 and J is TRBJ2-1; 10 nucleotides agree with TRBD2. This CDR3 has 15 amino acids. Per germline, CDR1 SGHVS and CDR2 FNYEAQ. V lost 2 bases, J lost 4 bases, and 2 bases stayed unmatched. The CDR3 DNA is TGTGCCAGCAGCTTATTAGCGGGGGGATACAATGAGCAGTTCTTC. Its protein product is CASSLLAGGYNEQFF. The variable domain in full, completed from reference TRBV7-6 and TRBJ2-1, reads GAGVSQSPRYKVTKRGQDVALRCDPISGHVSLYWYRQALGQGPEFLTYFNYEAQQDKSGLPNDRFSAERPEGSISTLTIQRTEQRDSAMYRCASSLLAGGYNEQFFGPGTRLTVL.

J is TRBJ1-2 and V is TRBV7-9; unclear D gene. CDR1 and CDR2 from the germline V gene are SEHNR and FQNEAQ (reference sequence). The V end was cut by 0 bases, the J end by 7 bases, with 12 bases between. This CDR3 has 14 amino acids. CDR3 protein: CASSLAGGRSGYTF. CDR3 coding DNA: TGTGCCAGCAGCTTAGCGGGAGGGAGAAGTGGCTACACCTTC.

The chain couples TRBV30 to TRBJ2-5; 8 nucleotides align to TRBD1. This CDR3 region has 20 residues. V dropped 4 bases and J dropped 2; count of bases not matched to a gene: 24. CDR1 is GTSNPN, CDR2 SVGIG, per germline (reference sequence). The chain's CDR3 is CAWIYSGGEAGLPGQETQYF. The CDR3 DNA reads TGTGCCTGGATCTACTCAGGGGGCGAAGCCGGACTCCCGGGGCAAGAGACCCAGTACTTC. Full variable domain (rest looked up from reference TRBV30 and TRBJ2-5): SQTIHQWPATLVQPVGSPLSLECTVEGTSNPNLYWYRQAAGRGLQLLFYSVGIGQISSEVPQNLSASRPQDRQFILSSKKLLLSDSGFYLCAWIYSGGEAGLPGQETQYFGPGTRLLVL.

V and J are TRBV15 and TRBJ2-7; D might be TRBD1 (7 bases). The germline V gene has CDR1 LNHNV and CDR2 YYDKDF (reference sequence). V lost 8 bases to trimming and J lost 2 bases, with 13 bases between them. The CDR3 has 13 amino acids. Here the CDR3 reads CATAGTATYEQYF. The CDR3 region has the DNA TGTGCCACCGCGGGGACAGCTACCTACGAGCAGTACTTC.

The genes are TRBV10-3 and TRBJ2-7; maybe TRBD2 (6 bases). The germline gives CDR1 ENHRY, CDR2 SYGVKD. V was trimmed by 1 base and J by 7 bases, leaving 23 bases between them. This CDR3 spans 17 amino acids. As DNA, the CDR3 is TGTGCCATCAGTGAGTGGCGCGGGGTGGGTCAGCTAATGGAGCAGTACTTC. Protein product: CAISEWRGVGQLMEQYF.